The present T cell receptor (beta chain) was sequenced within a study of cytomegalovirus exposure and HLA in healthy donors (dated by TCRdb to between 2016 and 2019). About the full investigation: According to a later analysis, the 100 to 150 validation repertoires were produced on the same platform as the roughly 600 repertoires of the first cohort. The study was designed to test whether signatures of past pathogen exposure could be identified by cataloging public T cell receptors. In addition to the first cohort of around 670 subjects, a separate validation cohort of over 90 different subjects was used. The study combined high-throughput TCR immunosequencing, statistical association of individual TCRs with disease status, and machine learning to predict cytomegalovirus infection status.

V drops 2 bases and J drops 3 bases, leaving 16 bases in between. The germline V gene provides CDR1 MNHNS and CDR2 SASEGT. Inclusive of the bounding cysteine and phenylalanine, the CDR3 is 16 residues long. The only DNA kept is the CDR3, 48 bases in frame from the first base. The library was obtained by the immunoSEQ multiplex PCR assay. Under the source paper's analysis protocol: To diagnose cytomegalovirus status from the catalog of TCR beta chain sequences, a statistical classification framework was built. TCRdb holds this immuneACCESS table with in-frame rearrangements only. Some clones are missing; in checked studies, unresolved V genes explain under half, and the rest has no known cause. That table supplies the V and J calls and clone size; D and trimming were determined from the DNA. The sample profile shows hundreds of thousands of clones; less than 90% of them were found once. The biggest ten clones account for more than 10% of the sample.

A word on this clone: The antigen this receptor binds is unknown. No much larger clone exists at a distance of one base, and base qualities are not known.

The donors were included in the validation cohort of 130 or so subjects, a group kept apart from the approximately 650-subject first cohort. Overall results and qualifications from the work: Most TCR sequences were seen in very few donors, while some public TCRs were found in many individuals. In a later analysis, TCRs clustered in the first cohort were found to also tend to co-occur in the roughly 120 validation repertoires, with about 93% of cluster scores above 0. In the study, some 180 TCR beta chains were listed as associated with cytomegalovirus. The classifier was reported to diagnose cytomegalovirus status with high specificity and sensitivity in both the original and validation cohorts. Three of the identified cytomegalovirus-associated TCR beta chains were confirmed in vitro to be specific for cytomegalovirus antigens. According to the authors, the approach could potentially be generalized to other disease states and immunological phenotypes. All 130 or so repertoires were used to score co-occurrence in the validation cohort in a later analysis, because that analysis had no HLA typing for the cohort.

The sample comprised PBMCs. The source of this sequence is a man aged 18 to 35 in good health and CMV-seropositive. Rearrangement joined TRBV6-1 to TRBJ1-2, and the D gene may be TRBD1, 5 bases matching. This receptor carries the CDR3 CASSERDGRWDYGYTF. The sequenced DNA: TGTGCCAGCAGTGAACGGGACGGCAGGTGGGACTATGGCTACACCTTC.